This TCR beta chain was sequenced during a study of CD8 T cells in Susac syndrome. Looked up from germline, CDR1 is DFQATT and CDR2 is SNEGSKA (reference sequence). The V end was cut by 3 bases, the J end by 0 bases, with 8 bases between. The CDR3 length is 14 residues. RNA totalling roughly 0.5 to 1 ug underwent reverse transcription with random hexamers. TCRdb used MiXCR to reprocess the immunoSEQ multiplex PCR reads, holding one entry per CDR3 protein. Among more than 95,000 distinct CDR3 sequences listed, 90% to 95% were seen once. The rearrangement uses TRBV20-1 and TRBJ2-2; weak D call: TRBD1 (5 bases). The clonotype originates from a human donor with multiple sclerosis. Material: CD4+ T cells from PBMCs. The CDR3 loop reads CSARTDSNTGELFF. The CDR3 DNA reads TGCAGTGCTAGGACAGACTCGAACACCGGGGAGCTGTTTTTT.